Below, one TCR beta chain is given with its context. It has no known antigen specificity. Base qualities are not at hand, and no much larger clone is one base apart. The sample belongs to a study of T-cell reconstitution after alpha-beta-depleted transplantation in children (dated by TCRdb to about 2016). In terms of the full investigation: The study quantitatively tracked T-cell immune reconstitution after TCRalphabeta/CD19-depleted allogeneic hematopoietic cell transplantation in children using TCR repertoire profiling. Here is what the overall study found, with its caveats: In some patients, the high TCRbeta diversity seen at day 60 was put down to recipient T cells and intrathymic progenitors that had survived conditioning. Over the following months the frequencies of hyperexpanded clones went down, and after one year T-cell counts and TCRbeta diversity were mostly credited to newly produced T cells. The apparently early recovery of alphabetaT-cell counts about two months after transplant reportedly depended on only several hundred rapidly expanded clones that came from non-depleted graft cells.

Library generation was performed with PCR. Instrument on record: Illumina HiSeq 2500. TCR libraries were prepared with molecular barcoding, using unique molecular identifiers to normalize TCRbeta repertoire quantification. TCRdb trimmed public reads at Q25 via fastp, called clones via MiXCR and kept in-frame beta chains. Entries are consolidated by CDR3 protein sequence, retaining the most common genes and DNA. The sample has around 450,000 distinct CDR3 sequences on record, 43% of them singletons. The top ten clonotypes cover roughly 27% of the sample. Trimming leaves V shorter by 6 bases and J shorter by 8 bases, with the junction holding 4 bases beyond the gene matches. From the cysteine through the phenylalanine, the CDR3 covers 13 amino acids. CDR3 DNA only is kept here, 39 bases in frame from base 1. The germline V gene provides CDR1 SQVTM and CDR2 ANQGSEA. Taken with the paper, the label for treatment or condition translates to: allogeneic hematopoietic cell transplantation with graft depleted of TCRalphabeta T cells and CD19 B cells. Transplant recipients were children who received TCRalphabeta/CD19-depleted allogeneic hematopoietic cell grafts.

The starting material was PBMCs, obtained before TCRalphabeta/CD19-depleted stem cell transplant. This TCR came from a girl aged 2-10 years with aplastic anemia, due to receive a stem cell transplant. The chain is encoded by TRBV29-1 joined to TRBJ2-1; 13 nucleotides in the junction match TRBD2. The CDR3 region: CSVRTSGSYEQFF. The DNA reads TGCAGCGTCAGGACTAGCGGGAGCTATGAGCAGTTCTTC.